This T cell receptor (beta chain) was captured by sequencing in a study of radiation and T cells in renal cell carcinoma. Study findings and constraints: Baseline intratumoral clonotype presence is unknown without pretreatment biopsies. Top tumor clonotypes rose in blood 2 weeks post-radiation, then contracted.

The time point is: blood 2 weeks post-SBRT. Specified treatment: 15 Gy SBRT to primary tumor, nephrectomy 4 weeks later. The CDR3 loop spans 14 amino acids. The germline V gene has CDR1 MNHNS and CDR2 SASEGT. Trimming removed 6 bases from V and 0 bases from J, with 11 bases in between. A note on this clone: Its cognate antigen is unknown.

The assay was immunoSEQ multiplex PCR, and TCRdb's table has in-frame clones only and misses some. The data hold about 150,000 clones, with roughly 86% observed a single time. The TCR sequence derives from a woman aged 50 to 65 with renal cell carcinoma. Sequencing used blood, obtained from a patient whose treatment included radiotherapy and nephrectomy. The rearrangement links TRBV6-1 to TRBJ1-2; D is perhaps TRBD1 (5 bases). CDR3 sequence (DNA): TGTGCCAGCAGGGAGGAGGGGACTAACTATGGCTACACCTTC. This codes for CASREEGTNYGYTF.